This TCR beta chain derives from a study of T cell repertoires in cytomegalovirus infection. Across the study: It was the public TCR beta signatures that indicated both CMV infection and matching HLA type.

Germline CDR1 SGHVS, CDR2 FQNEAQ. CDR3 size: 16 residues. V shed 1 base and J 3 bases; nucleotides not matched to a gene: 5. Many counts were recorded for this clonotype. TCRdb used MiXCR to reprocess the reads, holding one entry per CDR3 protein. The sample holds 480,000 or so distinct CDR3 sequences; 11% are singletons and the top ten take more than 8.5%. Sample: PBMCs. V gene TRBV7-8 combines with J gene TRBJ2-1; 8 positions match TRBD2. The sequence was obtained from a human donor in good health (CMV status not recorded). Some clones in this sample may be carry-over from other donors' samples. CDR3 sequence: CASSLGTLAVYNEQFF. CDR3 nucleotides: TGTGCCAGCAGCTTAGGCACACTAGCGGTCTACAATGAGCAGTTCTTC.